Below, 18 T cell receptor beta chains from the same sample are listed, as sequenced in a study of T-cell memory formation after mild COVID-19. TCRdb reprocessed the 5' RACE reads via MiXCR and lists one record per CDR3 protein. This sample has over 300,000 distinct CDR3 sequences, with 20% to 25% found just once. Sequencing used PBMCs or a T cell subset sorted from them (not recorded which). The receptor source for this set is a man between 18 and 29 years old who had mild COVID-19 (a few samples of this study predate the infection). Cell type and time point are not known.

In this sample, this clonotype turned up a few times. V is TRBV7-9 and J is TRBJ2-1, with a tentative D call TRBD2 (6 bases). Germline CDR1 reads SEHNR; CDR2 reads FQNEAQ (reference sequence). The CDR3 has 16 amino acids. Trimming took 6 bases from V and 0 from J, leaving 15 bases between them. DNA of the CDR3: TGTGCCAGCAGTCCTCCCGGGGGAAGCTCCTACAATGAGCAGTTCTTC. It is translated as CASSPPGGSSYNEQFF.

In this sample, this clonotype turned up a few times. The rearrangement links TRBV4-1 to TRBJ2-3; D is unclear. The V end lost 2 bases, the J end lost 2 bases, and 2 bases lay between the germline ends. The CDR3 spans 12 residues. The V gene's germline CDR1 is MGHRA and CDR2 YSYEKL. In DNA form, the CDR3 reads TGCGCCAGCAGCCAACACACAGATACGCAGTATTTT. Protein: CASSQHTDTQYF.

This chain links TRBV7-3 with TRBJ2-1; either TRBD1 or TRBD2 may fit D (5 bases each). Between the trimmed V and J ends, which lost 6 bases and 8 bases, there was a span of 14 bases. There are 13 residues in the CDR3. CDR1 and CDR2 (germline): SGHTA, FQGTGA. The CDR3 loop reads CASRVGPGYEQFF. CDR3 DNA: TGTGCCAGCAGGGTGGGACCAGGATATGAGCAGTTCTTC.

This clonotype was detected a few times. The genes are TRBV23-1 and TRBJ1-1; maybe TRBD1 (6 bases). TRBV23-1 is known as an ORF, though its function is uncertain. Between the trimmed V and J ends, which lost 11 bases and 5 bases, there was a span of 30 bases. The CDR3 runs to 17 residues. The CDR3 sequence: CARPFSRDTSLGTEAFF. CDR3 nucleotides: TGCGCCCGTCCCTTTAGCCGGGACACCTCCTTGGGGACTGAAGCTTTCTTT.

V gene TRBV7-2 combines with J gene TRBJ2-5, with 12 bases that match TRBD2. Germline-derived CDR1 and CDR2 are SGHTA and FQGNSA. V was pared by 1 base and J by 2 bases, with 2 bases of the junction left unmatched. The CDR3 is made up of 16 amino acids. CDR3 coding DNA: TGTGCCAGCAGCTTAGAACTAGCGGGGGGACAAGAGACCCAGTACTTC. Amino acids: CASSLELAGGQETQYF.

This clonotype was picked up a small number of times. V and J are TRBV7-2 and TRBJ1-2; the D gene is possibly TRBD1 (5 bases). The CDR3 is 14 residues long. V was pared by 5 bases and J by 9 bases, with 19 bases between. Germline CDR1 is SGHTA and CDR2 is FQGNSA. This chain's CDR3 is CASSPGPGYGRYTF. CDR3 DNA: TGTGCCAGCAGCCCAGGTCCAGGGTATGGTCGCTACACCTTC.

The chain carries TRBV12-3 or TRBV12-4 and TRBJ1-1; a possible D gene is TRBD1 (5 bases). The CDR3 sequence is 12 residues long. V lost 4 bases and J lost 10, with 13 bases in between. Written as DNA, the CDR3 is TGTGCCAGCAGTTGGTCGGAGGGGAGAGCTTTCTTT. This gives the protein CASSWSEGRAFF.

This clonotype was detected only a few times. CDR3 amino acids: CASSQWAGTIYGYTF. The DNA of the CDR3 is TGTGCCAGCAGCCAATGGGCGGGAACCATCTATGGCTACACCTTC. The chain combines TRBV3-1 with TRBJ1-2; the D is unclear. V lost 2 bases to trimming and J lost 4 bases, with 14 bases between them. The CDR3 is made up of 15 amino acids. Germline lookup yields CDR1 LGHDT and CDR2 YNNKEL (reference sequence). The entire variable domain, with the rest obtained from reference TRBV3-1 and TRBJ1-2, is as follows: DTAVSQTPKYLVTQMGNDKSIKCEQNLGHDTMYWYKQDSKKFLKIMFSYNNKELIINETVPNRFSPKSPDKAHLNLHINSLELGDSAVYFCASSQWAGTIYGYTFGSGTRLTVV.

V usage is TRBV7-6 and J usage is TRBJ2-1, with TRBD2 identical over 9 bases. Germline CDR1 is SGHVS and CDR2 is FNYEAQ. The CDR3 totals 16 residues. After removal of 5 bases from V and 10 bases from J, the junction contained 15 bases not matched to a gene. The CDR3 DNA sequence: TGTGCCAGCAGCCCAACTAGCGGCGGGGGGGCATGGGAGCAGTTCTTC. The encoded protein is CASSPTSGGGAWEQFF.

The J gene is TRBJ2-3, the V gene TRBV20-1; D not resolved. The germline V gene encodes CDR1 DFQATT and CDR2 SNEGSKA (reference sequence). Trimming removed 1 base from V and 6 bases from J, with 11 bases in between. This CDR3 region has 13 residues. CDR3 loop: CSARGQNGDTQYF. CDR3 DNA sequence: TGCAGTGCTAGAGGACAAAATGGGGATACGCAGTATTTT.

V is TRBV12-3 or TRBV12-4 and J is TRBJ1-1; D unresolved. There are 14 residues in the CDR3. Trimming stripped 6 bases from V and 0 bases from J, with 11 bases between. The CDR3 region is CASSRSRMNTEAFF. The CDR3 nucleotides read TGTGCCAGCAGCCGGAGCAGGATGAACACTGAAGCTTTCTTT.

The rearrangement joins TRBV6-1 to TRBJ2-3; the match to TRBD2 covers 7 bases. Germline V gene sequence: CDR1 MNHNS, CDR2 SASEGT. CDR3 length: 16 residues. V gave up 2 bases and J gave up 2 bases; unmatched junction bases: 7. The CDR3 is CASSEIGAGTTDTQYF. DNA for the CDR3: TGTGCCAGCAGTGAAATAGGAGCGGGAACCACAGATACGCAGTATTTT.

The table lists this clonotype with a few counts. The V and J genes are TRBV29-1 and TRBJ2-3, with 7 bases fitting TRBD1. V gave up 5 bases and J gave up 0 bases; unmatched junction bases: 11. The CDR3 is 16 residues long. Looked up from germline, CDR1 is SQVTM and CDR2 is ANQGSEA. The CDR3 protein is CSVTGTAVPSTDTQYF. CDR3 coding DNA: TGCAGCGTTACGGGGACAGCCGTCCCTAGCACAGATACGCAGTATTTT.

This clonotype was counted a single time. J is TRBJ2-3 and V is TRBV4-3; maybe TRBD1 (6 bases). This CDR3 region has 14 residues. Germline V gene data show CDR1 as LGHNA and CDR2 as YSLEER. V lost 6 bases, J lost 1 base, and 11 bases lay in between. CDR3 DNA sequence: TGCGCCAGCAGTGGACCAGGGGGCACAGATACGCAGTATTTT. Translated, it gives CASSGPGGTDTQYF.

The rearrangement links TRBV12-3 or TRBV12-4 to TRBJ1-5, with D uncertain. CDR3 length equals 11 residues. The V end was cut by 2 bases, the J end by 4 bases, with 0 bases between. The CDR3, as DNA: TGTGCCAGCAGTTTAAATCAGCCCCAGCATTTT. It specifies CASSLNQPQHF.

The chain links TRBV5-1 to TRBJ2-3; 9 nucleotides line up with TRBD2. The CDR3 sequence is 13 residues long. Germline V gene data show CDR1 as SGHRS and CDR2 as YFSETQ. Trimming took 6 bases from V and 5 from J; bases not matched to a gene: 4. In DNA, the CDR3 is TGCGCCAGCAAGGGACTAGCAGGAGATACGCAGTATTTT. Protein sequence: CASKGLAGDTQYF.

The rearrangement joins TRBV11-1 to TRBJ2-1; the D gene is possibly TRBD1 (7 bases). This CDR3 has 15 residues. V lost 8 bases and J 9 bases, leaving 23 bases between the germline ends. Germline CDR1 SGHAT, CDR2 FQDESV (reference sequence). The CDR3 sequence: CASGRQGTLGGEQFF. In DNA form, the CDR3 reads TGTGCCAGCGGGAGACAGGGAACCCTGGGGGGTGAGCAGTTCTTC.

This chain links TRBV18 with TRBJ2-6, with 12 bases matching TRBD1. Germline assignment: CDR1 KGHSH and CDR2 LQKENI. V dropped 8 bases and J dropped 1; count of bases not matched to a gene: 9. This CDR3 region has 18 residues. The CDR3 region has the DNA TGTGCCAGCCCAGGTGCGGGACAGGGGGCGTCTGGGGCCAACGTCCTGACTTTC. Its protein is CASPGAGQGASGANVLTF.